A selection of T cell receptor beta chains follows, all from one sample in a study of tumor-infiltrating lymphocytes in primary liver carcinoma. MiXCR, applied by TCRdb to the multiplex PCR reads, yields one record per CDR3 protein. The sample records about 200,000 distinct CDR3 sequences, approximately 65% being singletons. Sample: peripheral blood. Receptors originate from a woman aged 60-75 years with primary liver carcinoma and hepatitis B virus infection. Both conserved end residues are part of each CDR3. D genes are given only for firm matches. The size field is filled for only some rows; it gives once, few, many or a size class.

clone_size: -
v_call: TRBV4-1
d_call: -
cdr3_length: 13
j_call: TRBJ2-7
cdr3_nt: TGCGCCAGCAGCCGAGTTTCAGGCGACAAGCAGTACTTC
cdr3_aa: CASSRVSGDKQYF

clone_size: -
v_call: TRBV11-2
d_call: TRBD1
cdr3_length: 17
j_call: TRBJ2-1
cdr3_nt: TGTGGCAGCAGCTTAGGAAAGGGACAGCACTCCTACAATGAGCAGTTCTTC
cdr3_aa: CGSSLGKGQHSYNEQFF

clone_size: -
v_call: TRBV11-2
d_call: -
cdr3_length: 15
j_call: TRBJ2-1
cdr3_nt: TGTGTCAGCAGTCTCGTAGCGAACTCCTACAATGAGCAGTTCTTC
cdr3_aa: CVSSLVANSYNEQFF

clone_size: many
v_call: TRBV10-3
d_call: TRBD1
cdr3_length: 15
j_call: TRBJ2-7
cdr3_nt: TGTGCCATCAGTGGGGGTCGACAGGGGACCTACGAGCAGTACTTC
cdr3_aa: CAISGGRQGTYEQYF

clone_size: many
v_call: TRBV11-3
d_call: -
cdr3_length: 18
j_call: TRBJ2-7
cdr3_nt: TGTGCCAGCAGCTTAGAAAGAGGGGGACCGGGACGGACTTACGAGCAGTACTTC
cdr3_aa: CASSLERGGPGRTYEQYF

clone_size: -
v_call: TRBV14
d_call: -
cdr3_length: 14
j_call: TRBJ2-2
cdr3_nt: TGTGGCAGCAACCAAGTGGCGAACACCGGGGAGCTGTTTTTT
cdr3_aa: CGSNQVANTGELFF

clone_size: -
v_call: TRBV6-6
d_call: -
cdr3_length: 16
j_call: TRBJ1-6
cdr3_nt: TGTGCCAGCAGTTACTCGTCTCAGGGAGGGAAATCACCCCTCCACTTT
cdr3_aa: CASSYSSQGGKSPLHF

clone_size: few
v_call: TRBV10-3
d_call: -
cdr3_length: 13
j_call: TRBJ1-5
cdr3_nt: TGTGCCATCATACAGGAGAGCAATCAGCCCCAGCATTTT
cdr3_aa: CAIIQESNQPQHF

clone_size: many
v_call: TRBV11-2
d_call: TRBD2
cdr3_length: 16
j_call: TRBJ2-3
cdr3_nt: TGTGCCAGCAGCCTCCAACTAGCGGGAGCAACAGATACGCAGTATTTT
cdr3_aa: CASSLQLAGATDTQYF

clone_size: -
v_call: TRBV11-2
d_call: TRBD2
cdr3_length: 18
j_call: TRBJ2-7
cdr3_nt: TGTGCCAGAAGCTTAGATTTGGTCAGTCTAGCGGGTCCCTGCGAGCAGTACTTC
cdr3_aa: CARSLDLVSLAGPCEQYF

clone_size: -
v_call: TRBV11-1
d_call: TRBD1
cdr3_length: 16
j_call: TRBJ2-7
cdr3_nt: TGTGCCAGCAGCTCTGATCCGGGACAGGGTTCCTACGAGCAGTACTTC
cdr3_aa: CASSSDPGQGSYEQYF

clone_size: few
v_call: TRBV28
d_call: TRBD2
cdr3_length: 14
j_call: TRBJ2-7
cdr3_nt: TGTGCCAGCAAACAGCGGGAGTACCATTACGAGCAGTACTTC
cdr3_aa: CASKQREYHYEQYF

clone_size: -
v_call: TRBV29-1
d_call: -
cdr3_length: 11
j_call: TRBJ2-5
cdr3_nt: TGCAGCATTGGGCTTCAAGAGACCCAGTACTTC
cdr3_aa: CSIGLQETQYF

clone_size: -
v_call: TRBV18
d_call: -
cdr3_length: 12
j_call: TRBJ2-7
cdr3_nt: TGTGCCAGCTCACCTCGGGACGGCGAGCAGTACTTC
cdr3_aa: CASSPRDGEQYF

clone_size: -
v_call: TRBV11-2
d_call: TRBD1
cdr3_length: 12
j_call: TRBJ2-3
cdr3_nt: TGTGCCAGAACAGGGGCCACAGAAACGCAATATTTT
cdr3_aa: CARTGATETQYF

clone_size: -
v_call: TRBV10-3
d_call: TRBD2
cdr3_length: 14
j_call: TRBJ2-7
cdr3_nt: TGTGCCATCAGTGAGGCAAGGGAGGGTGGGGAGCAGTACTTC
cdr3_aa: CAISEAREGGEQYF

clone_size: -
v_call: TRBV11-2
d_call: TRBD1
cdr3_length: 15
j_call: TRBJ2-1
cdr3_nt: TGTGCCAACAGCTCAACCGGGACAGGTCGCAATGAACAGTTCTTC
cdr3_aa: CANSSTGTGRNEQFF

clone_size: once
v_call: TRBV11-3
d_call: -
cdr3_length: 15
j_call: TRBJ2-6
cdr3_nt: TGTGCCAGCAGCCCTGGGGGATATGGAGCCAAGGTCCTGACTTTC
cdr3_aa: CASSPGGYGAKVLTF

clone_size: -
v_call: TRBV10-3
d_call: -
cdr3_length: 11
j_call: TRBJ2-7
cdr3_nt: TGTGCCATCAGTGAAGAGATCGGGCAGTACTTC
cdr3_aa: CAISEEIGQYF

clone_size: -
v_call: TRBV19
d_call: TRBD1
cdr3_length: 19
j_call: TRBJ2-1
cdr3_nt: TGTGCCAGTAGTATAGATCCTGGGACAGGCTGGGTCCAGTACAATGAGCAGTTCTTC
cdr3_aa: CASSIDPGTGWVQYNEQFF

clone_size: -
v_call: TRBV28
d_call: -
cdr3_length: 14
j_call: TRBJ2-7
cdr3_nt: TGTGCCAGCAGTCTAGTGGGAGTCCTCTACGAGCAGTACTTC
cdr3_aa: CASSLVGVLYEQYF

clone_size: -
v_call: TRBV6-5
d_call: TRBD1
cdr3_length: 15
j_call: TRBJ2-7
cdr3_nt: TGTGCCAGCAGTTTCGCCTGGACAGGCCTAGGTGGGCAGTACTTT
cdr3_aa: CASSFAWTGLGGQYF